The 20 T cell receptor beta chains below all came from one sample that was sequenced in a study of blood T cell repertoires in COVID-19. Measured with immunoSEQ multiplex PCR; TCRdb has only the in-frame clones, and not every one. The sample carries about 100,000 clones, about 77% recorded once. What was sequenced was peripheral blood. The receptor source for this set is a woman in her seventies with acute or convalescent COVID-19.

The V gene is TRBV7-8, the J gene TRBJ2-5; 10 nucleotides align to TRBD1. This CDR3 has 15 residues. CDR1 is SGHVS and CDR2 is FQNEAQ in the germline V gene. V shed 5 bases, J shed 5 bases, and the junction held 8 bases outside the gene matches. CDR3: CASSTTGGPVETQYF. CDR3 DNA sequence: TGTGCCAGCAGCACGACAGGGGGCCCGGTTGAGACCCAGTACTTC.

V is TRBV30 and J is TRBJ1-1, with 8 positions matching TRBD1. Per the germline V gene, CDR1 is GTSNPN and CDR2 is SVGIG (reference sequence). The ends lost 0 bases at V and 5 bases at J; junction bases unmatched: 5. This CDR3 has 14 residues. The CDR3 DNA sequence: TGTGCCTGGAGTGTGTCAGGGGGCTTTACTGAAGCTTTCTTT. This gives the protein CAWSVSGGFTEAFF.

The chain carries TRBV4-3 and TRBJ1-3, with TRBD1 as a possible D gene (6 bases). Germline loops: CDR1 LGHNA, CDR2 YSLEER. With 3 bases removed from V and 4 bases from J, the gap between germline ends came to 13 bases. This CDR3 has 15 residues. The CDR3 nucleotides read TGCGCCAGCAGCCAGTCAACAGGGACAGGAAACACCATATATTTT. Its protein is CASSQSTGTGNTIYF.

The CDR3, as DNA: TGTGGGACGGGGGGGGTCCAAGAGACCCAGTACTTC. Its protein is CGTGGVQETQYF. The chain combines TRBV2 with TRBJ2-5, with TRBD2 identical over 8 bases. The CDR3 contains 12 residues. Germline V CDR1 and CDR2: SNHLY, FYNNEI.

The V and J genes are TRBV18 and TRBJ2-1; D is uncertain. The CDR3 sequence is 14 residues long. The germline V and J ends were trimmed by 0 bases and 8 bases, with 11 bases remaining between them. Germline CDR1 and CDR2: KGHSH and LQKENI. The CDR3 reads CASSPPTSKDEQFF. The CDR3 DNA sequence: TGTGCCAGCTCACCACCTACAAGTAAAGATGAGCAGTTCTTC.

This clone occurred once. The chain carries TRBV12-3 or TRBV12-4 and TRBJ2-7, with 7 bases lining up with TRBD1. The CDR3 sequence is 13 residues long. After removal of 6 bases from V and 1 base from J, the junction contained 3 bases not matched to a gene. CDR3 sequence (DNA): TGTGCCAGCAGCCCACAGGGGTCCTACGAGCAGTACTTC. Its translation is CASSPQGSYEQYF.

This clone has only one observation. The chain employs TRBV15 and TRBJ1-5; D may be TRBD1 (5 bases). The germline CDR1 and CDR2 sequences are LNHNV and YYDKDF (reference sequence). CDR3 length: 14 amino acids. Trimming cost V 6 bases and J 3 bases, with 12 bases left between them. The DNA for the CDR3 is TGTGCCACCAGTTTCGGGGGGACCAATCAGCCCCAGCATTTT. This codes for CATSFGGTNQPQHF.

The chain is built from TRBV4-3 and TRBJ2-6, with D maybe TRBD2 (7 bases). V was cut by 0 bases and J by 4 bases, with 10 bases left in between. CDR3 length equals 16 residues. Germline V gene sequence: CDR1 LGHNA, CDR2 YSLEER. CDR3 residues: CASSQERGAGANVLTF. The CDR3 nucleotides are TGCGCCAGCAGCCAAGAACGGGGGGCCGGGGCCAACGTCCTGACTTTC.

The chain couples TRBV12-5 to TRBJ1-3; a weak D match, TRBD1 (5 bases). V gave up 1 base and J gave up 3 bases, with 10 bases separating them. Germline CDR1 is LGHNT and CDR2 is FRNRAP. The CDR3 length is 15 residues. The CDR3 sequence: CASGLGGEVGNTIYF. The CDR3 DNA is TGTGCTAGTGGTTTGGGGGGCGAGGTTGGAAACACCATATATTTT.

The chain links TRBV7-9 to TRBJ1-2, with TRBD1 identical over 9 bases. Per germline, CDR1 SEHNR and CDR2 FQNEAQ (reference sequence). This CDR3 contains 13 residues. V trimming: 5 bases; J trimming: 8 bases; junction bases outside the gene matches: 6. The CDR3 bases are TGTGCCAGCAGCCGTTCCGGGACAGGGGGCTACACCTTC. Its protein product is CASSRSGTGGYTF. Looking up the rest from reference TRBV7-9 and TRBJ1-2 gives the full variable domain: DTGVSQNPRHKITKRGQNVTFRCDPISEHNRLYWYRQTLGQGPEFLTYFQNEAQLEKSRLLSDRFSAERPKGSFSTLEIQRTEQGDSAMYLCASSRSGTGGYTFGSGTRLTVV.

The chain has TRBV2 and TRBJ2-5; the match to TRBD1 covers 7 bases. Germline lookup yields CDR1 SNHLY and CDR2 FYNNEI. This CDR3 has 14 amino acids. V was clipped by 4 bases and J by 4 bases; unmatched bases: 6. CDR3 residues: CASSVRAGGETQYF. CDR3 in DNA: TGTGCCAGCAGTGTGAGGGCAGGGGGAGAGACCCAGTACTTC.

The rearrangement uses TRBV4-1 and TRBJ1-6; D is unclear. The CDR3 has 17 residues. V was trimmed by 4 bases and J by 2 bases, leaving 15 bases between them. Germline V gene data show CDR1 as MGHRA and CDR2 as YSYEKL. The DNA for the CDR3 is TGCGCCAGCAGCCTCCGTTGGGAGGAAGCCTATAATTCACCCCTCCACTTT. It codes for CASSLRWEEAYNSPLHF.

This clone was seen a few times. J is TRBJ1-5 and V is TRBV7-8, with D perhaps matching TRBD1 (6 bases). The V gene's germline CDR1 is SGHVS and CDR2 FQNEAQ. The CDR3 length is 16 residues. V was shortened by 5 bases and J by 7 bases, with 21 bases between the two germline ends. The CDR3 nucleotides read TGTGCCAGCAGCCGGGGGGCAGGGTCAATCTTCCAGCCCCAGCATTTT. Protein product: CASSRGAGSIFQPQHF.

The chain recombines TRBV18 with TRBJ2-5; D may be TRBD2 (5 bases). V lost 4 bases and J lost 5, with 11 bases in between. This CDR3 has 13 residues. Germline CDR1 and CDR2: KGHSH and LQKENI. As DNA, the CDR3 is TGTGCCAGCTCACTTGCGACGGGGGAGACCCAGTACTTC. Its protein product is CASSLATGETQYF.

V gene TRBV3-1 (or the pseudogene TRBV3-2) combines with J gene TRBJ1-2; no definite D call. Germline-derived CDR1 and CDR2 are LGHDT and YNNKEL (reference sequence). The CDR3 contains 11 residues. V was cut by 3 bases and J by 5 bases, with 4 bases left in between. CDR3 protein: CASSQSYGYTF. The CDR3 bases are TGTGCCAGCAGCCAGAGTTATGGCTACACCTTC.

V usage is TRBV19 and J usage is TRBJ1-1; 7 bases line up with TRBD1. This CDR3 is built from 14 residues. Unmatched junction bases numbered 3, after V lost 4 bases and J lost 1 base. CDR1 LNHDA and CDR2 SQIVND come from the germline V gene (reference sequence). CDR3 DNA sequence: TGTGCCAGTAGTACCGACAGGGCGAACACTGAAGCTTTCTTT. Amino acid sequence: CASSTDRANTEAFF.

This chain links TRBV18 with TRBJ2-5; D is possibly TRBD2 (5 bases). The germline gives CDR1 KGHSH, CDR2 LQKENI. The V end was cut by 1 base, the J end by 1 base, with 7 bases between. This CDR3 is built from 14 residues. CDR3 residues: CASSPRRGQETQYF. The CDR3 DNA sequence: TGTGCCAGCTCACCACGACGGGGCCAAGAGACCCAGTACTTC.

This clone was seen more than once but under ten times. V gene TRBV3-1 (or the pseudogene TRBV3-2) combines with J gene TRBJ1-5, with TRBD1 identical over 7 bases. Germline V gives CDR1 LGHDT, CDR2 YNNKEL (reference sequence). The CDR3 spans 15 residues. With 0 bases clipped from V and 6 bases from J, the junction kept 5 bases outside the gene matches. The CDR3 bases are TGTGCCAGCAGCCAAGATCAGGGGGGAAGTCAGCCCCAGCATTTT. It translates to CASSQDQGGSQPQHF.

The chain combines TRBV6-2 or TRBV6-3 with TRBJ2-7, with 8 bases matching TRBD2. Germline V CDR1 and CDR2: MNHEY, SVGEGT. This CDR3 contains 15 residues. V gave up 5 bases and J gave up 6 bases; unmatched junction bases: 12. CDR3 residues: CASSNGGGLRSEQYV. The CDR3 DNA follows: TGTGCCAGCAGTAACGGGGGGGGCTTGAGGAGCGAGCAGTACGTC.

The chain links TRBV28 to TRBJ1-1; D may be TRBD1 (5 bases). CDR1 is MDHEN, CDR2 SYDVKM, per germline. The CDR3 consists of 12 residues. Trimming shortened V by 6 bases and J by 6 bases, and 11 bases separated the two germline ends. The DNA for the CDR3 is TGTGCCAGCAGGTTGGGGGGGGCTGAAGCTTTCTTT. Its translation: CASRLGGAEAFF. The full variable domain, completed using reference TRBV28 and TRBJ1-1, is DVKVTQSSRYLVKRTGEKVFLECVQDMDHENMFWYRQDPGLGLRLIYFSYDVKMKEKGDIPEGYSVSREKKERFSLILESASTNQTSMYLCASRLGGAEAFFGQGTRLTVV.